This is a list of T cell receptor beta chains from one sample in a study of cytomegalovirus exposure and HLA in healthy donors. Data came from immunoSEQ multiplex PCR; TCRdb stores just in-frame clones and leaves some out. This table has fewer than 200,000 clones, more than 70% appearing once. The sample consisted of PBMCs. These TCRs come from a man under 40 in good health and CMV-seronegative. Both conserved end residues are part of each CDR3. Fields, in order: clone size, J gene, V gene, D gene, CDR3 protein, CDR3 DNA. A D gene is named only where the DNA matches it firmly. Where a row states a size, it is once, few, many or the class of an expanded clone; other rows omit it.

clone_size: .
j_call: TRBJ1-4
v_call: TRBV5-1
d_call: .
cdr3_aa: CASSSTPGGDEKLFF
cdr3_nt: TGCGCCAGCAGCTCCACCCCGGGGGGTGATGAAAAACTGTTTTTT

clone_size: .
j_call: TRBJ1-2
v_call: TRBV4-3
d_call: .
cdr3_aa: CASSQRGKGGYTF
cdr3_nt: TGCGCCAGCAGCCAAAGGGGCAAGGGTGGCTACACCTTC

clone_size: .
j_call: TRBJ1-5
v_call: TRBV19
d_call: TRBD1
cdr3_aa: CASTDRENYQPQHF
cdr3_nt: TGTGCCAGCACGGACAGGGAGAACTATCAGCCCCAGCATTTT

clone_size: .
j_call: TRBJ2-2
v_call: TRBV5-4
d_call: TRBD2
cdr3_aa: CASSLEPAGGRRELFF
cdr3_nt: TGTGCCAGCAGCTTGGAGCCAGCGGGGGGGCGGCGAGAGCTGTTTTTT

clone_size: .
j_call: TRBJ1-1
v_call: TRBV5-1
d_call: .
cdr3_aa: CASRPRREATEAFF
cdr3_nt: TGCGCCAGCAGGCCAAGGAGGGAGGCCACTGAAGCTTTCTTT

clone_size: few
j_call: TRBJ2-5
v_call: TRBV19
d_call: TRBD2
cdr3_aa: CASSSSGARTQYF
cdr3_nt: TGTGCCAGTAGTTCTAGCGGCGCGCGGACCCAGTACTTC

clone_size: .
j_call: TRBJ1-4
v_call: TRBV14
d_call: .
cdr3_aa: CASSQEPSGLRWEKLFF
cdr3_nt: TGTGCCAGCAGCCAAGAACCTTCTGGGCTTAGATGGGAAAAACTGTTTTTT

clone_size: .
j_call: TRBJ2-7
v_call: TRBV5-4
d_call: .
cdr3_aa: CASSLRGSSKSYEQYF
cdr3_nt: TGTGCCAGCAGCTTGAGAGGGAGTAGCAAGTCCTACGAGCAGTACTTC

clone_size: .
j_call: TRBJ2-7
v_call: TRBV18
d_call: TRBD1
cdr3_aa: CASSLQGQYLSYEQYF
cdr3_nt: TGTGCCAGCTCACTCCAGGGACAGTACCTCTCCTACGAGCAGTACTTC

clone_size: .
j_call: TRBJ2-1
v_call: TRBV4-3
d_call: .
cdr3_aa: CASSLLDGGAGAYNEQFF
cdr3_nt: TGCGCCAGCAGCCTCCTAGATGGGGGGGCAGGAGCCTACAATGAGCAGTTCTTC

clone_size: few
j_call: TRBJ2-3
v_call: TRBV2
d_call: TRBD2
cdr3_aa: CASWSEAGATDTQYF
cdr3_nt: TGTGCCAGCTGGTCGGAAGCGGGGGCCACAGATACGCAGTATTTT

clone_size: .
j_call: TRBJ2-7
v_call: TRBV4-2
d_call: TRBD2
cdr3_aa: CASSQSGNEQYF
cdr3_nt: TGTGCCAGCAGCCAAAGCGGGAACGAGCAGTACTTC

clone_size: .
j_call: TRBJ2-7
v_call: TRBV6-5
d_call: TRBD2
cdr3_aa: CASSYSQRGNYEQYF
cdr3_nt: TGTGCCAGCAGTTACTCCCAGCGGGGGAACTACGAGCAGTACTTC

clone_size: .
j_call: TRBJ2-7
v_call: TRBV7-9
d_call: TRBD2
cdr3_aa: CASSLVGGGGEQYF
cdr3_nt: TGTGCCAGCAGCTTAGTCGGGGGCGGGGGGGAGCAGTACTTC

clone_size: .
j_call: TRBJ2-3
v_call: TRBV7-9
d_call: TRBD1
cdr3_aa: CASSPTGVDTQYF
cdr3_nt: TGTGCCAGCAGCCCCACAGGGGTGGATACGCAGTATTTT

clone_size: few
j_call: TRBJ1-3
v_call: TRBV4-1
d_call: .
cdr3_aa: CASSSPNFGNTIYF
cdr3_nt: TGCGCCAGCAGCAGCCCAAATTTCGGAAACACCATATATTTT

clone_size: .
j_call: TRBJ2-1
v_call: TRBV6-5
d_call: TRBD1
cdr3_aa: CASTSDRGEQFF
cdr3_nt: TGTGCCAGCACCTCGGACAGGGGTGAGCAGTTCTTC

clone_size: .
j_call: TRBJ1-4
v_call: TRBV7-9
d_call: TRBD1
cdr3_aa: CASSLTGEAEKLFF
cdr3_nt: TGTGCCAGCAGCTTAACAGGGGAGGCGGAAAAACTGTTTTTT

clone_size: .
j_call: TRBJ1-6
v_call: TRBV5-1
d_call: .
cdr3_aa: CASSLWEGPNSPLHF
cdr3_nt: TGCGCCAGCAGCTTGTGGGAGGGCCCAAATTCACCCCTCCACTTT

clone_size: .
j_call: TRBJ1-3
v_call: TRBV30
d_call: .
cdr3_aa: CAWNRADTIYF
cdr3_nt: TGTGCCTGGAACAGGGCGGACACCATATATTTT

clone_size: .
j_call: TRBJ2-1
v_call: TRBV7-6
d_call: .
cdr3_aa: CASSLAGRGSYNEQFF
cdr3_nt: TGTGCCAGCAGCTTAGCGGGCAGGGGCTCCTACAATGAGCAGTTCTTC

clone_size: .
j_call: TRBJ2-7
v_call: TRBV28
d_call: .
cdr3_aa: CASSHGGSGDYEQYF
cdr3_nt: TGTGCCAGCAGTCACGGTGGTTCCGGGGACTACGAGCAGTACTTC

clone_size: .
j_call: TRBJ1-2
v_call: TRBV30
d_call: .
cdr3_aa: CAWNILYGYTF
cdr3_nt: TGTGCCTGGAACATCCTGTATGGCTACACCTTC

clone_size: .
j_call: TRBJ2-5
v_call: TRBV9
d_call: .
cdr3_aa: CASSVAPRTDLQETQYF
cdr3_nt: TGTGCCAGCAGCGTAGCTCCTAGGACAGACCTCCAAGAGACCCAGTACTTC

clone_size: .
j_call: TRBJ2-1
v_call: TRBV5-4
d_call: TRBD2
cdr3_aa: CAIPQRRGGPEQFF
cdr3_nt: TGTGCCATACCCCAGAGGCGGGGGGGCCCTGAGCAGTTCTTC

clone_size: .
j_call: TRBJ2-7
v_call: TRBV5-1
d_call: TRBD2
cdr3_aa: CASSSGGATSYEQYF
cdr3_nt: TGCGCCAGCAGTAGCGGGGGGGCTACCTCCTACGAGCAGTACTTC

clone_size: .
j_call: TRBJ1-4
v_call: TRBV6-6
d_call: .
cdr3_aa: CASGWEAYNEKLFF
cdr3_nt: TGTGCCAGCGGATGGGAGGCCTATAATGAAAAACTGTTTTTT

clone_size: .
j_call: TRBJ1-2
v_call: TRBV28
d_call: .
cdr3_aa: CASRPGGADYGYTF
cdr3_nt: TGTGCCAGCAGGCCGGGGGGGGCCGACTATGGCTACACCTTC

clone_size: .
j_call: TRBJ2-5
v_call: TRBV30
d_call: .
cdr3_aa: CAWMWGSEETQYF
cdr3_nt: TGTGCCTGGATGTGGGGTAGCGAAGAGACCCAGTACTTC

clone_size: few
j_call: TRBJ1-2
v_call: TRBV29-1
d_call: .
cdr3_aa: CSVNAGGYTF
cdr3_nt: TGCAGCGTGAACGCGGGAGGCTACACCTTC

clone_size: .
j_call: TRBJ1-4
v_call: TRBV11-2
d_call: TRBD1
cdr3_aa: CASSPGQAYFNEKLFF
cdr3_nt: TGTGCCAGCAGCCCGGGACAGGCCTACTTCAATGAAAAACTGTTTTTT

clone_size: once
j_call: TRBJ1-6
v_call: TRBV5-6
d_call: .
cdr3_aa: CASSLVGRDSPLHF
cdr3_nt: TGTGCCAGCAGCTTGGTGGGCCGCGATTCACCCCTCCACTTT

clone_size: .
j_call: TRBJ2-1
v_call: TRBV7-9
d_call: TRBD1
cdr3_aa: CASSLKGGQGREQFF
cdr3_nt: TGTGCCAGCAGCTTAAAAGGCGGACAGGGGCGGGAGCAGTTCTTC

clone_size: .
j_call: TRBJ1-2
v_call: TRBV5-1
d_call: .
cdr3_aa: CASSLSPGNYGYTF
cdr3_nt: TGCGCCAGCAGCTTGTCACCGGGGAACTATGGCTACACCTTC

clone_size: .
j_call: TRBJ2-7
v_call: TRBV7-3
d_call: .
cdr3_aa: CASSSGGRQYF
cdr3_nt: TGTGCCAGCAGCTCAGGAGGGCGGCAGTACTTC

clone_size: .
j_call: TRBJ2-2
v_call: TRBV28
d_call: TRBD2
cdr3_aa: CASILAGAGGGELFF
cdr3_nt: TGTGCCAGCATTCTAGCGGGGGCTGGTGGCGGGGAGCTGTTTTTT

clone_size: .
j_call: TRBJ2-5
v_call: TRBV21-1
d_call: .
cdr3_aa: CASSKDKTQGQETQYF
cdr3_nt: TGTGCCAGCAGCAAAGATAAGACCCAGGGTCAAGAGACCCAGTACTTC

clone_size: .
j_call: TRBJ2-2
v_call: TRBV9
d_call: TRBD2
cdr3_aa: CASSRGDPNTGELFF
cdr3_nt: TGTGCCAGCAGCCGGGGGGATCCGAACACCGGGGAGCTGTTTTTT

clone_size: .
j_call: TRBJ2-1
v_call: TRBV14
d_call: .
cdr3_aa: CASSQEQANEQFF
cdr3_nt: TGTGCCAGCAGCCAAGAACAGGCTAATGAGCAGTTCTTC

clone_size: .
j_call: TRBJ2-3
v_call: TRBV5-4
d_call: TRBD2
cdr3_aa: CASSRSGGLHTQYF
cdr3_nt: TGTGCCAGCAGCCGTAGCGGGGGACTCCATACGCAGTATTTT

clone_size: .
j_call: TRBJ2-7
v_call: TRBV7-8
d_call: TRBD2
cdr3_aa: CASSLPLAGRIYEQYF
cdr3_nt: TGTGCCAGCAGCTTACCCCTAGCGGGGAGGATATACGAGCAGTACTTC

clone_size: .
j_call: TRBJ1-1
v_call: TRBV2
d_call: .
cdr3_aa: CASSATVQAFF
cdr3_nt: TGTGCCAGCAGCGCTACCGTCCAAGCTTTCTTT

clone_size: .
j_call: TRBJ1-6
v_call: TRBV5-4
d_call: TRBD1
cdr3_aa: CASSLTGGDSPLHF
cdr3_nt: TGTGCCAGCAGCTTGACAGGGGGCGATTCACCCCTCCACTTT

clone_size: .
j_call: TRBJ2-7
v_call: TRBV6-1
d_call: TRBD2
cdr3_aa: CASGLAGGLYEQYF
cdr3_nt: TGTGCCAGCGGGCTAGCGGGGGGGTTATACGAGCAGTACTTC

clone_size: .
j_call: TRBJ2-3
v_call: TRBV27
d_call: .
cdr3_aa: CASSPWTATDTQYF
cdr3_nt: TGTGCCAGCAGTCCCTGGACAGCTACAGATACGCAGTATTTT

clone_size: .
j_call: TRBJ2-7
v_call: TRBV30
d_call: .
cdr3_aa: CAWTPRESIGEQYF
cdr3_nt: TGTGCCTGGACCCCCCGGGAAAGCATCGGCGAGCAGTACTTC

clone_size: .
j_call: TRBJ2-7
v_call: TRBV4-2
d_call: .
cdr3_aa: CASSQSGADEQYF
cdr3_nt: TGTGCCAGCAGCCAGTCAGGGGCCGACGAGCAGTACTTC

clone_size: .
j_call: TRBJ2-3
v_call: TRBV5-1
d_call: TRBD2
cdr3_aa: CASSSTSGSSTDTQYF
cdr3_nt: TGCGCCAGCAGCTCGACTAGCGGATCTAGCACAGATACGCAGTATTTT

clone_size: once
j_call: TRBJ2-3
v_call: TRBV5-1
d_call: .
cdr3_aa: CASSLREPSTDTQYF
cdr3_nt: TGCGCCAGCAGCTTGCGGGAACCTAGCACAGATACGCAGTATTTT

clone_size: .
j_call: TRBJ1-5
v_call: TRBV29-1
d_call: TRBD1
cdr3_aa: CSVRDSPNQPQHF
cdr3_nt: TGCAGCGTGCGGGACAGCCCCAATCAGCCCCAGCATTTT

clone_size: .
j_call: TRBJ1-1
v_call: TRBV15
d_call: .
cdr3_aa: CATSRDGWRIF
cdr3_nt: TGTGCCACCAGCAGAGATGGGTGGAGAATCTTT

clone_size: .
j_call: TRBJ2-7
v_call: TRBV6-1
d_call: .
cdr3_aa: CASSPGHSYEQYF
cdr3_nt: TGTGCCAGCAGTCCGGGACACTCCTACGAGCAGTACTTC